The clone carrying this TCR beta chain showed up just a few times. What it binds is not known. PCR was performed using 60 Vbeta and 13 Jbeta primers. How the authors handled the data: In a later analysis, of about 80 million unique beta chains, about 12 million appeared in at least two donors. The protocol was immunoSEQ multiplex PCR, while the TCRdb copy is restricted to in-frame clones and leaves out a portion. V, J and clone size are those of that table, while D and trimming were read from the DNA. The sample yields about 87,000 clones, 6% to 9% seen once. This entry is derived from a study of cytomegalovirus exposure and HLA in healthy donors. Across the study: Of some 410 genotyped donors, about 81% grouped in the Caucasian-associated ancestry cluster. Study-wide findings and caveats: Accurate HLA-A and HLA-B prediction from TCR beta sequences was reported for most subjects. CMV serostatus stood as the only immune exposure information on hand.

Sequencing input: PBMCs. This TCR came from a man aged 50 or older in good health and CMV-seronegative.

The DNA for the CDR3 is TGTGCCAGCAGCACCCTACCGGACAGGGACCCTAACTATGGCTACACCTTC. Its translation is CASSTLPDRDPNYGYTF. J is TRBJ1-2 and V is TRBV9, with 8 bases matching TRBD1. CDR3 length: 17 residues. The junction had 11 bases not matched to a gene; V was cut back by 4 bases and J by 0 bases. Germline V gene sequence: CDR1 SGDLS, CDR2 YYNGEE.